What follows is one T cell receptor beta chain and its context. The CDR3 spans 14 residues. CDR1 is SGHRS and CDR2 is YFSETQ in the germline V gene. The V gene end was trimmed by 4 bases and the J gene end by 5 bases; junction bases not matched to a gene: 6. Under the authors' procedure: Counts of nucleated cells, estimated from reference gene primer amplification, were obtained. The protocol was immunoSEQ multiplex PCR, while the TCRdb copy is restricted to in-frame clones and leaves out a portion. That table gives V, J and clone size, and the DNA gave D and trimming. The table shows 300,000 to 350,000 clones, with 87% occurring only once. The source of the sample is a study of blood T cell repertoires in COVID-19. For the study at large: Material from acute and convalescent COVID-19 was sourced from the United States, Italy and Spain. PBMCs, B-cell-depleted T cells, or T cells provided the cDNA or gDNA that made up the material.

Enrollees, about 18 to 100 years old, lived in 20 to 25 US areas. The J gene is TRBJ1-1, the V gene TRBV5-1; 9 bases line up with TRBD1. The clonotype was recovered from a woman younger than 35 who had recovered from COVID-19. The sequenced material came from PBMCs or T cells enriched from blood (not recorded which). The CDR3 loop reads CASSHHDRGTEAFF. Here the CDR3 DNA reads TGCGCCAGCAGCCACCACGACAGGGGGACTGAAGCTTTCTTT.